The 20 T cell receptor beta chains below all came from one sample that was sequenced in a study of T cell responses to AZD1222 COVID-19 vaccine. Using immunoSEQ multiplex PCR, the repertoire was profiled, and TCRdb retains in-frame clones only, with some absent. Of 170,000 or so clones listed, less than 95% were seen once; the top ten hold approximately 1.4%. This material consisted of peripheral blood, taken on day 0 of AZD1222 vaccination. The source is an adult in good health.

V is TRBV7-2 and J is TRBJ2-3; no clear D. CDR1 and CDR2 from the germline V gene are SGHTA and FQGNSA. The V and J ends lost 4 bases and 2 bases respectively, with 13 bases between them. There are 15 residues in the CDR3. DNA of the CDR3: TGTGCCAGCAGCTCCTTCTCTCCCACCACAGATACGCAGTATTTT. The encoded protein is CASSSFSPTTDTQYF.

V gene TRBV2 combines with J gene TRBJ1-2, with D unclear. V was cut by 6 bases and J by 2 bases, with 13 bases left in between. The CDR3 extends over 14 amino acids. Per germline, CDR1 SNHLY and CDR2 FYNNEI. DNA of the CDR3: TGTGCCAGCAGCCGCGGACGGGGAAACTATGGCTACACCTTC. Encoded protein: CASSRGRGNYGYTF.

V usage is TRBV7-9 and J usage is TRBJ2-7; 10 nucleotides align to TRBD1. This CDR3 has 17 amino acids. Germline CDR1 is SEHNR and CDR2 is FQNEAQ (reference sequence). After removal of 1 base from V and 3 bases from J, the junction contained 9 bases not matched to a gene. Written as DNA, the CDR3 is TGTGCCAGCAGCTTAGTAGCCCCCGGACAGGGGGACTACGAGCAGTACTTC. Its translation: CASSLVAPGQGDYEQYF.

The V gene is TRBV6-4, the J gene TRBJ2-2; D perhaps matches TRBD1 (6 bases). V lost 0 bases and J 1 base, leaving 9 bases between the germline ends. CDR3 length equals 16 residues. The germline gives CDR1 MRHNA, CDR2 SNTAGT. The CDR3 spells CASSDSEQGNTGELFF. For the CDR3, the DNA is TGTGCCAGCAGTGACTCGGAACAGGGGAACACCGGGGAGCTGTTTTTT.

About this clone itself: The sample carries other DNA sequences with the same CDR3. The chain couples TRBV5-1 to TRBJ1-1, with 8 nucleotides matching TRBD1. The V gene end was trimmed by 3 bases and the J gene end by 5 bases; junction bases not matched to a gene: 6. The CDR3 sequence is 14 residues long. CDR1 is SGHRS and CDR2 is YFSETQ in the germline V gene. The CDR3 here is CASSSRQGSTEAFF. CDR3 in DNA: TGCGCCAGCAGCTCAAGACAGGGGTCTACTGAAGCTTTCTTT. The whole variable domain, filled in from reference TRBV5-1 and TRBJ1-1, reads KAGVTQTPRYLIKTRGQQVTLSCSPISGHRSVSWYQQTPGQGLQFLFEYFSETQRNKGNFPGRFSGRQFSNSRSEMNVSTLELGDSALYLCASSSRQGSTEAFFGQGTRLTVV.

The genes are TRBV28 and TRBJ1-1; TRBD1 aligns across 11 bases. Germline CDR1 MDHEN, CDR2 SYDVKM. The CDR3 spans 17 residues. V shed 6 bases and J 3 bases; nucleotides not matched to a gene: 12. CDR3 DNA: TGTGCCAGCAGCCGGCCGGGACAGGGGGTCGTTGACACTGAAGCTTTCTTT. Amino acids: CASSRPGQGVVDTEAFF.

This clone was seen repeatedly, ten times or more. The chain employs TRBV7-8 and TRBJ1-1; D not certain. The V gene's germline CDR1 is SGHVS and CDR2 FQNEAQ. Trimming shortened V by 5 bases and J by 2 bases, and 9 bases separated the two germline ends. The CDR3 length is 13 residues. CDR3 region: CASSTQPNTEAFF. DNA for the CDR3: TGTGCCAGCAGCACCCAGCCAAACACTGAAGCTTTCTTT.

The chain has TRBV7-2 and TRBJ1-1; possibly TRBD1 for D (5 bases). V was pared by 3 bases and J by 12 bases, with 17 bases between. Per germline, CDR1 SGHTA and CDR2 FQGNSA. The CDR3 has 13 amino acids. The CDR3 spells CASSFRDAGKTFF. CDR3 nucleotides: TGTGCCAGCAGCTTCCGAGACGCAGGGAAGACTTTCTTT.

The J gene is TRBJ1-5, the V gene TRBV10-1; D not certain. Germline V gene lookup returns CDR1 WNHNN and CDR2 SYGVQD (reference sequence). The CDR3 has 14 residues. Trimming took 7 bases from V and 2 from J, leaving 12 bases between them. In DNA form, the CDR3 reads TGCGCCAGCATCGGGGAGGGAGGCAATCAGCCCCAGCATTTT. This encodes CASIGEGGNQPQHF.

The rearrangement joins TRBV19 to TRBJ1-3; TRBD1 might be the D (6 bases). Per germline, CDR1 LNHDA and CDR2 SQIVND (reference sequence). The CDR3 loop spans 14 amino acids. V lost 5 bases to trimming and J lost 8 bases, with 16 bases between them. The CDR3 sequence is CASSPPGVDYTIYF. The DNA of the CDR3 is TGTGCCAGTAGTCCCCCAGGGGTCGACTACACCATATATTTT.

This rearrangement joins TRBV28 to TRBJ1-1; 8 bases are shared with TRBD1. Per the germline V gene, CDR1 is MDHEN and CDR2 is SYDVKM. CDR3 length: 17 residues. The J segment lost 4 bases and the V segment lost 2 bases, leaving 12 bases of the junction unmatched. The CDR3 nucleotides read TGTGCCAGCAGTTTAGTGTCCAGGGGGCGCGAGGGCACTGAAGCTTTCTTT. This codes for CASSLVSRGREGTEAFF. The complete variable domain, with remaining parts taken from reference TRBV28 and TRBJ1-1, reads DVKVTQSSRYLVKRTGEKVFLECVQDMDHENMFWYRQDPGLGLRLIYFSYDVKMKEKGDIPEGYSVSREKKERFSLILESASTNQTSMYLCASSLVSRGREGTEAFFGQGTRLTVV.

The chain recombines TRBV18 with TRBJ1-5; 7 positions agree with TRBD1. CDR1 KGHSH and CDR2 LQKENI come from the germline V gene. After removal of 3 bases from V and 6 bases from J, the junction contained 2 bases not matched to a gene. This CDR3 is 13 amino acids long. In DNA form, the CDR3 reads TGTGCCAGCTCACCGACAGGGATTCAGCCCCAGCATTTT. It is translated as CASSPTGIQPQHF.

The chain recombines TRBV6-5 with TRBJ2-7; TRBD1 matches at 9 bases. V was clipped by 6 bases and J by 6 bases; unmatched bases: 6. The length of the CDR3 is 13 residues. Germline V gene data show CDR1 as MNHEY and CDR2 as SVGAGI. Written as DNA, the CDR3 is TGTGCCAGCAGGCCCGGACAGGGGACCGAGCAGTACTTC. Its translation is CASRPGQGTEQYF.

The chain joins TRBV28 to TRBJ1-2, with D maybe TRBD1 (5 bases). V lost 5 bases and J 4 bases, leaving 14 bases between the germline ends. Looked up from germline, CDR1 is MDHEN and CDR2 is SYDVKM. The CDR3 has 14 residues. The CDR3 DNA reads as TGTGCCAGCAGTCAAGACAGTACCCTCTATGGCTACACCTTC. Protein sequence: CASSQDSTLYGYTF.

V gene TRBV27 combines with J gene TRBJ1-5; D is unresolved. V was trimmed by 3 bases and J by 3 bases, leaving 6 bases between them. The CDR3 covers 13 residues. Germline CDR1 is MNHEY and CDR2 is SMNVEV (reference sequence). In DNA, the CDR3 is TGTGCCAGCAGTTTTCGGGTCAATCAGCCCCAGCATTTT. It codes for CASSFRVNQPQHF.

The chain links TRBV5-5 to TRBJ2-3, with 10 bases matching TRBD2. The length of the CDR3 is 15 residues. Germline lookup yields CDR1 SGHKS and CDR2 YYEKEE (reference sequence). Trimming took 4 bases from V and 3 from J; bases not matched to a gene: 5. The CDR3 coding sequence is TGTGCCAGCAGCCCGACTAGCGGGCGGACAGATACGCAGTATTTT. It translates to CASSPTSGRTDTQYF.

The chain employs TRBV28 and TRBJ1-1; no clear D. Per germline, CDR1 MDHEN and CDR2 SYDVKM. This CDR3 comprises 15 residues. V was cut by 2 bases and J by 4 bases, with 14 bases left in between. CDR3 in amino acids: CASSLAAASGTEAFF. CDR3 bases: TGTGCCAGCAGTTTAGCGGCAGCCTCGGGCACTGAAGCTTTCTTT. The entire variable domain, with the rest obtained from reference TRBV28 and TRBJ1-1, is as follows: DVKVTQSSRYLVKRTGEKVFLECVQDMDHENMFWYRQDPGLGLRLIYFSYDVKMKEKGDIPEGYSVSREKKERFSLILESASTNQTSMYLCASSLAAASGTEAFFGQGTRLTVV.

The J gene is TRBJ1-1, the V gene TRBV2, with unresolved D. The CDR3 contains 14 residues. V was trimmed by 4 bases and J by 0 bases, leaving 9 bases between them. Germline CDR1 SNHLY, CDR2 FYNNEI. The CDR3 DNA follows: TGTGCCAGCAGTGGCGAGTTCATGAACACTGAAGCTTTCTTT. It specifies CASSGEFMNTEAFF.

The sample holds a few counts of this clone. The junction does not match germline at one end; this may be a read error. The chain employs TRBV7-3 and TRBJ2-5; D perhaps matches TRBD2 (6 bases). The CDR3 contains 16 residues. CDR1 SGHTA and CDR2 FQGTGA come from the germline V gene. The CDR3: CASSITGTQVSETQYF. CDR3 DNA: TGTGCCAGCAGCATAACTGGGACTCAGGTATCAGAGACCCAGTACTTC.

J is TRBJ1-5 and V is TRBV3-1 (or the pseudogene TRBV3-2), with D tentatively TRBD1 (5 bases). Trimming cost V 8 bases and J 6 bases, with 11 bases left between them. This CDR3 has 12 residues. CDR1 is LGHDT and CDR2 is YNNKEL in the germline V gene (reference sequence). CDR3 region: CASGQGAQPQHF. The DNA of the CDR3 is TGTGCCAGCGGACAAGGCGCTCAGCCCCAGCATTTT.